The 29 T cell receptor beta chains given below trace back to one sample, sequenced in a study of beta chain features in type 1 diabetes (dated by TCRdb to 2016 to 2019). Library preparation used the immunoSEQ multiplex PCR assay. All of the isolated RNA was reverse transcribed with the High Capacity cDNA Reverse Transcription Kit, so expressed TCRB transcripts were sequenced. What TCRdb holds here is the immuneACCESS table cut down to in-frame rearrangements. Part of the clones is not present; checked against another copy, under half of the missing clones reflect an unresolved V gene, and the others are unexplained. This sample is represented by under 300,000 clones; 8% of them were singletons. Roughly 0.94% of the sample is taken by the ten largest. Sequencing was done on a sample of central memory CD4+ T cells from blood. Every receptor here comes from a young woman in good health.

This clone has only a few counts. The chain employs TRBV25-1 and TRBJ2-3; 11 nucleotides agree with TRBD2. CDR1 is MGHDK, CDR2 SYGVNS, per germline. V shed 7 bases and J 8 bases; nucleotides not matched to a gene: 17. The CDR3 loop spans 17 amino acids. The CDR3 DNA reads as TGTGCCAGCATGGCGGTAGCGGGAGGGCCGGTATATGGTACGCAGTATTTT. This translates into CASMAVAGGPVYGTQYF.

This sequence joins TRBV15 and TRBJ2-2; D is possibly TRBD2 (6 bases). Germline V gives CDR1 LNHNV, CDR2 YYDKDF (reference sequence). Trimming took 5 bases from V and 3 from J, leaving 13 bases between them. This CDR3 contains 15 residues. The CDR3 nucleotides read TGTGCCACCAGCCGGGGGATCGGGGACACCGGGGAGCTGTTTTTT. Its protein product is CATSRGIGDTGELFF.

This chain uses TRBV27 with TRBJ1-6; 9 nucleotides align to TRBD1. This CDR3 has 16 residues. The V gene's germline CDR1 is MNHEY and CDR2 SMNVEV (reference sequence). V trimming: 6 bases; J trimming: 9 bases; junction bases outside the gene matches: 12. As DNA, the CDR3 is TGTGCCAGCAGCTCGAGAAGGGACAGGGTGGGTTCACCCCTCCACTTT. Translating it yields CASSSRRDRVGSPLHF.

V gene TRBV2 combines with J gene TRBJ2-2; TRBD1 might be the D (6 bases). Germline V gene sequence: CDR1 SNHLY, CDR2 FYNNEI. The CDR3 sequence is 14 residues long. The V end was cut by 5 bases, the J end by 7 bases, with 14 bases between. CDR3 amino acids: CASSRGRGNGELFF. CDR3 bases: TGTGCCAGCAGTAGGGGCAGGGGAAACGGGGAGCTGTTTTTT.

This clone was found many times. DNA of the CDR3: TGTGCCACCAGCACAGGGGGCCGGGAGGCTGAAGCTTTCTTT. Protein: CATSTGGREAEAFF. The chain combines TRBV15 with TRBJ1-1; 8 bases are a match to TRBD1. CDR3 length equals 14 residues. V dropped 4 bases and J dropped 6; count of bases not matched to a gene: 7. In germline, CDR1 is LNHNV, CDR2 YYDKDF (reference sequence).

The chain has TRBV7-2 and TRBJ1-5; the D gene is possibly TRBD1 (5 bases). V dropped 1 base and J dropped 6 bases, with 10 bases sitting between them. Germline assignment: CDR1 SGHTA and CDR2 FQGNSA. This CDR3 is 14 amino acids long. The CDR3 sequence: CASSLGRGGQPQHF. The CDR3 DNA reads as TGTGCCAGCAGCTTAGGTCGGGGGGGTCAGCCCCAGCATTTT.

This clone turned up a few times. The chain is built from TRBV27 and TRBJ1-1, with TRBD1 matching over 11 bases. Germline V gives CDR1 MNHEY, CDR2 SMNVEV (reference sequence). V shed 1 base and J 10 bases; nucleotides not matched to a gene: 2. The CDR3 extends over 13 amino acids. Here the CDR3 reads CASSLWTGGRAFF. The CDR3 nucleotides read TGTGCCAGCAGTTTATGGACAGGGGGCCGAGCTTTCTTT.

The chain joins TRBV7-2 to TRBJ2-2; the D gene could be TRBD1 or TRBD2 (5 bases each). Deletions cut 4 bases from V and 6 bases from J, with 12 bases between. Germline values: CDR1 SGHTA, CDR2 FQGNSA. This CDR3 region has 14 residues. The CDR3 sequence: CASSSARGAGELFF. Here the CDR3 DNA reads TGTGCCAGCAGCTCAGCCCGGGGCGCCGGGGAGCTGTTTTTT.

The chain uses TRBV14 and TRBJ2-2, with D perhaps matching TRBD2 (5 bases). Per the germline V gene, CDR1 is SGHDN and CDR2 is FVKESK. The CDR3 runs to 13 residues. Trimming removed 4 bases from V and 7 bases from J, with 10 bases in between. CDR3 in DNA: TGTGCCAGCAGCCTAATAGCGAGCGGGGAGCTGTTTTTT. Translating gives CASSLIASGELFF.

The V call is TRBV7-6, the J call TRBJ1-2; D possibly corresponds to TRBD1 (6 bases). Germline V gene data show CDR1 as SGHVS and CDR2 as FNYEAQ. The CDR3 spans 15 residues. V dropped 2 bases and J dropped 4 bases, with 14 bases sitting between them. CDR3 sequence (DNA): TGTGCCAGCAGCTTACGTTCAGGACAGATCTATGGCTACACCTTC. Protein: CASSLRSGQIYGYTF.

The chain links TRBV5-1 to TRBJ1-1; D uncertain. CDR1 SGHRS and CDR2 YFSETQ come from the germline V gene. V dropped 3 bases and J dropped 3 bases, with 9 bases sitting between them. This CDR3 spans 13 amino acids. CDR3 bases: TGCGCCAGCAGCTCCTGGGAGGACACTGAAGCTTTCTTT. Protein product: CASSSWEDTEAFF. The whole variable domain, filled in from reference TRBV5-1 and TRBJ1-1, reads KAGVTQTPRYLIKTRGQQVTLSCSPISGHRSVSWYQQTPGQGLQFLFEYFSETQRNKGNFPGRFSGRQFSNSRSEMNVSTLELGDSALYLCASSSWEDTEAFFGQGTRLTVV.

This clone has more than one count but fewer than ten. This chain joins TRBV19 and TRBJ2-7, with TRBD2 as a possible D gene (6 bases). The germline V gene encodes CDR1 LNHDA and CDR2 SQIVND (reference sequence). V was trimmed by 0 bases and J by 2 bases, leaving 14 bases between them. CDR3 length equals 16 residues. CDR3 amino acids: CASSIDLPGLAYEQYF. The CDR3 DNA is TGTGCCAGTAGTATAGATCTTCCGGGACTCGCCTACGAGCAGTACTTC.

The chain employs TRBV4-1 and TRBJ2-2; 8 bases agree with TRBD1. The junction had 7 bases not matched to a gene; V was cut back by 5 bases and J by 5 bases. Germline CDR1 reads MGHRA; CDR2 reads YSYEKL. The CDR3 covers 15 residues. CDR3 region: CASSAAQGATGELFF. CDR3 coding DNA: TGCGCCAGCAGCGCCGCTCAGGGGGCTACCGGGGAGCTGTTTTTT.

DNA of the CDR3: TGTGCCAGCAGCTTAAAACCCCCCCGGGACAGTGGAAACACCATATATTTT. This encodes CASSLKPPRDSGNTIYF. The chain carries TRBV7-6 and TRBJ1-3; TRBD1 agrees at 7 bases. This CDR3 is built from 17 residues. V lost 2 bases, J lost 3 bases, and 10 bases stayed unmatched. The germline V gene has CDR1 SGHVS and CDR2 FNYEAQ.

V gene TRBV7-6 combines with J gene TRBJ1-5, with D hard to call. Trimming removed 5 bases at V and 0 bases at J, with 8 bases between. Germline V gives CDR1 SGHVS, CDR2 FNYEAQ. The CDR3 is made up of 14 amino acids. The CDR3, as DNA: TGTGCCAGCAGCCAAGAGATTAGCAATCAGCCCCAGCATTTT. Translation: CASSQEISNQPQHF. Full variable domain (remainder filled in from reference TRBV7-6 and TRBJ1-5): GAGVSQSPRYKVTKRGQDVALRCDPISGHVSLYWYRQALGQGPEFLTYFNYEAQQDKSGLPNDRFSAERPEGSISTLTIQRTEQRDSAMYRCASSQEISNQPQHFGDGTRLSIL.

This clone has a handful of counts. This chain links TRBV5-6 with TRBJ2-5; 10 bases agree with TRBD2. Trimming took 1 base from V and 2 from J; bases not matched to a gene: 2. Germline CDR1 SGHDT, CDR2 YYEEEE. CDR3 length equals 15 residues. The CDR3 reads CASSLKLAGQETQYF. As DNA, the CDR3 is TGTGCCAGCAGCTTGAAACTAGCGGGGCAAGAGACCCAGTACTTC. Variable domain in full (rest from reference TRBV5-6 and TRBJ2-5): DAGVTQSPTHLIKTRGQQVTLRCSPKSGHDTVSWYQQALGQGPQFIFQYYEEEERQRGNFPDRFSGHQFPNYSSELNVNALLLGDSALYLCASSLKLAGQETQYFGPGTRLLVL.

This clone was seen only a few times. The chain uses TRBV4-2 and TRBJ2-5; 7 bases agree with TRBD2. Germline lookup yields CDR1 LGHNA and CDR2 YNFKEQ. V gave up 4 bases and J gave up 4 bases; unmatched junction bases: 0. The CDR3 is made up of 12 amino acids. As DNA, the CDR3 is TGTGCCAGCAGCCCGGGGGGAGAGACCCAGTACTTC. Amino acid sequence: CASSPGGETQYF.

The V call is TRBV29-1, the J call TRBJ1-2, with no clear D. Trimming shortened V by 4 bases and J by 1 base, and 7 bases separated the two germline ends. The germline V gene has CDR1 SQVTM and CDR2 ANQGSEA. The CDR3 consists of 12 residues. CDR3 region: CSVGGLNYGYTF. The DNA of the CDR3 is TGCAGCGTTGGAGGTCTTAACTATGGCTACACCTTC.

The gene calls are TRBV5-6 and TRBJ2-1, with 7 bases lining up with TRBD1. V lost 0 bases to trimming and J lost 3 bases; unmatched junction nucleotides: 3. Germline CDR1 SGHDT, CDR2 YYEEEE. The CDR3 loop spans 15 amino acids. The CDR3 loop reads CASSLAAGGYNEQFF. CDR3 nucleotides: TGTGCCAGCAGCTTGGCGGCAGGGGGCTACAATGAGCAGTTCTTC.

The rearrangement links TRBV5-6 to TRBJ2-7, with TRBD1 as a possible D gene (6 bases). Trimming cost V 0 bases and J 0 bases, with 10 bases left between them. CDR3 length: 15 amino acids. The germline V gene has CDR1 SGHDT and CDR2 YYEEEE. The DNA of the CDR3 is TGTGCCAGCAGCTTGGTGGGGGCCGGCTCCTACGAGCAGTACGTC. Residues: CASSLVGAGSYEQYV.

The chain has TRBV5-1 and TRBJ2-5; TRBD2 aligns across 11 bases. The CDR3 loop spans 15 amino acids. Germline V gene lookup returns CDR1 SGHRS and CDR2 YFSETQ. After removal of 0 bases from V and 4 bases from J, the junction contained 2 bases not matched to a gene. CDR3 nucleotides: TGCGCCAGCAGCTTGGGACTAGCGGGGACAGAGACCCAGTACTTC. Its protein is CASSLGLAGTETQYF.

V is TRBV29-1 and J is TRBJ2-3, with D maybe TRBD1 (5 bases). This CDR3 contains 14 residues. V was clipped by 3 bases and J by 5 bases, with 15 bases between them. Germline CDR1 is SQVTM and CDR2 is ANQGSEA. DNA of the CDR3: TGCAGCGTTGAGACAGACCTAAAGGGAGATACGCAGTATTTT. Protein product: CSVETDLKGDTQYF.

The chain couples TRBV4-3 to TRBJ1-2; no definite D call. V shed 1 base and J shed 4 bases, with 16 bases lying between them. Germline CDR1 is LGHNA and CDR2 is YSLEER. The CDR3 runs to 16 residues. Here the CDR3 reads CASSQAENGGTYGYTF. The CDR3 coding sequence is TGCGCCAGCAGCCAAGCTGAGAACGGCGGAACCTATGGCTACACCTTC.

This clone was detected only a few times. The chain uses TRBV19 and TRBJ1-4; 8 bases map to TRBD1. Looked up from germline, CDR1 is LNHDA and CDR2 is SQIVND (reference sequence). The CDR3 sequence is 15 residues long. V gave up 6 bases and J gave up 8 bases; unmatched junction bases: 11. CDR3 loop: CASRSGQGGREKLFF. The DNA of the CDR3 is TGTGCCAGTAGGAGCGGACAGGGCGGCAGAGAAAAACTGTTTTTT.

The sample holds many counts of this clone. The chain employs TRBV15 and TRBJ1-5; 11 bases agree with TRBD1. This CDR3 region has 16 residues. Germline assignment: CDR1 LNHNV and CDR2 YYDKDF (reference sequence). With 1 base clipped from V and 5 bases from J, the junction kept 4 bases outside the gene matches. This CDR3 reads CATSRVGTGGHQPQHF. The CDR3 nucleotides read TGTGCCACCAGCAGAGTAGGGACAGGGGGGCATCAGCCCCAGCATTTT.

Worth noting for this clone: This CDR3 is also generated by other DNA sequences in the sample. The genes are TRBV7-9 and TRBJ2-3; D is undetermined. Germline V gene data show CDR1 as SEHNR and CDR2 as FQNEAQ (reference sequence). The CDR3 contains 14 residues. The ends were cut back, 5 bases at V and 2 bases at J, with 11 bases in the middle. The CDR3 region is CASSPDGNTDTQYF. For the CDR3, the DNA is TGTGCCAGCAGCCCGGACGGTAACACAGATACGCAGTATTTT.

This chain links TRBV4-1 with TRBJ2-5; 8 positions match TRBD2. V lost 1 base and J lost 2; bases outside the gene matches: 6. CDR1 and CDR2 (germline): MGHRA, YSYEKL. This CDR3 is 16 amino acids long. CDR3 bases: TGCGCCAGCAGCCAAGTCCGGGGGGGACCTCAAGAGACCCAGTACTTC. This translates into CASSQVRGGPQETQYF.

The V call is TRBV6-5, the J call TRBJ1-5; D unclear. Trimming removed 7 bases from V and 0 bases from J, with 13 bases in between. The CDR3 is made up of 15 amino acids. Germline CDR1 MNHEY, CDR2 SVGAGI. As DNA, the CDR3 is TGTGCCAGCATTGGGAGATCATATAGCAATCAGCCCCAGCATTTT. Its translation: CASIGRSYSNQPQHF.

This clone was picked up many times. V is TRBV18 and J is TRBJ2-1; D might be TRBD2 (6 bases). Trimming removed 4 bases from V and 4 bases from J, with 8 bases in between. The CDR3 runs 13 residues. Germline V gene lookup returns CDR1 KGHSH and CDR2 LQKENI. CDR3 residues: CASSRGTYNEQFF. The CDR3 DNA reads as TGTGCCAGCTCACGCGGGACGTACAATGAGCAGTTCTTC.